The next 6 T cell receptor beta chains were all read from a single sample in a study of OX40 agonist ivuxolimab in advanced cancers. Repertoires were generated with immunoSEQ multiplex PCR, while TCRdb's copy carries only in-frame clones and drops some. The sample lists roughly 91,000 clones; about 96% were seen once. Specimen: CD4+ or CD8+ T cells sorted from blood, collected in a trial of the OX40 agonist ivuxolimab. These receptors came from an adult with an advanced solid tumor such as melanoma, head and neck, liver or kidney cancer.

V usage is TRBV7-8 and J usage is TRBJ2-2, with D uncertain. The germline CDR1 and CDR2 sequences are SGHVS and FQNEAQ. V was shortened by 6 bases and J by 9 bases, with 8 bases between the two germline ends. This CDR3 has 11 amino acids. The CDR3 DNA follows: TGTGCCAGCAGTACACCCTGGGAGCTGTTTTTT. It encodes CASSTPWELFF.

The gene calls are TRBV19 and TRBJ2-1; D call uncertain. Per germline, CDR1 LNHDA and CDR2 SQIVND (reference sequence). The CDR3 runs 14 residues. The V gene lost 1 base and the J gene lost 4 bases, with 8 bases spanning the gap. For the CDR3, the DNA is TGTGCCAGTAGTATAGGAACCGCGTACAATGAGCAGTTCTTC. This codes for CASSIGTAYNEQFF.

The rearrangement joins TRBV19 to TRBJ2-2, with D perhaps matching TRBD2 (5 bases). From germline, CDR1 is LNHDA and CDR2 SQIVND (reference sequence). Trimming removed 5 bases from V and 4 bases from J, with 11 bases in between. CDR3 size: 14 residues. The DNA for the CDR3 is TGTGCCAGTAGTGCGGGCACGACCACCGGGGAGCTGTTTTTT. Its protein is CASSAGTTTGELFF.

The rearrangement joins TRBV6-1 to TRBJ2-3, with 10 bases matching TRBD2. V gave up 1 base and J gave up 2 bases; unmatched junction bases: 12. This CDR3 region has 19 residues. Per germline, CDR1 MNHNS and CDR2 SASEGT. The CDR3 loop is CASSEEAWPSGGHTDTQYF. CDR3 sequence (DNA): TGTGCCAGCAGTGAAGAGGCATGGCCTAGCGGGGGACACACAGATACGCAGTATTTT.

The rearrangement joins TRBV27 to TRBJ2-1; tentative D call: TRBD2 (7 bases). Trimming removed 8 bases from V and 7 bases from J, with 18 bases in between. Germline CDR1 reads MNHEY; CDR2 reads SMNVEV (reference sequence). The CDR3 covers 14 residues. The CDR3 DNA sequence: TGTGCCAGCCGTACGGGGGGCGCGTATAATGAGCAGTTCTTC. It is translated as CASRTGGAYNEQFF.

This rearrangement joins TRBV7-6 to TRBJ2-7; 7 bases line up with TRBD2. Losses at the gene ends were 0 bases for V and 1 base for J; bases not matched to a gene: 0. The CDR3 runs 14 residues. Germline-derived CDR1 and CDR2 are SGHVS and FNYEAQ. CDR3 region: CASSLARESYEQYF. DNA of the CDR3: TGTGCCAGCAGCTTAGCGCGGGAGTCCTACGAGCAGTACTTC.